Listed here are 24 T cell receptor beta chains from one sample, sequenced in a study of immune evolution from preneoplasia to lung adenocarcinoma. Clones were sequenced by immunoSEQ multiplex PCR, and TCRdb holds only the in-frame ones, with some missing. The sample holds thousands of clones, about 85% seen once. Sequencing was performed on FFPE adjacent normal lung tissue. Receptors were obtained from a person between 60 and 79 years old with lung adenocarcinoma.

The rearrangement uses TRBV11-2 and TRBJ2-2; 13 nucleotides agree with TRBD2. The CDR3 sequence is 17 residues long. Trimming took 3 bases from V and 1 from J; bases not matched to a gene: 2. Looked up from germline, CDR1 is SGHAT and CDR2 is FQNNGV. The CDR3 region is CASSLGLAGLNTGELFF. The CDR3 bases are TGTGCCAGCAGCTTGGGACTAGCGGGATTGAACACCGGGGAGCTGTTTTTT.

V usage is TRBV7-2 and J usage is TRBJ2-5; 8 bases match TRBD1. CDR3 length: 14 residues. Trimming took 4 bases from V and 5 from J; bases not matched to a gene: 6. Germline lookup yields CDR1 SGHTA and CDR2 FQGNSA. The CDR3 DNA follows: TGTGCCAGCAGCTCCGGACAGGGTTTTGAGACCCAGTACTTC. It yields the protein CASSSGQGFETQYF. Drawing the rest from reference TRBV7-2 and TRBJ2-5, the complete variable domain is GAGVSQSPSNKVTEKGKDVELRCDPISGHTALYWYRQSLGQGLEFLIYFQGNSAPDKSGLPSDRFSAERTGGSVSTLTIQRTQQEDSAVYLCASSSGQGFETQYFGPGTRLLVL.

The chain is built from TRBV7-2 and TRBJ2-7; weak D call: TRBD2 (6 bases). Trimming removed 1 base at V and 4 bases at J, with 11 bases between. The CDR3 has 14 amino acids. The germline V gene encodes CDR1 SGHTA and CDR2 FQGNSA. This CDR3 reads CASSLVAGKYEQYF. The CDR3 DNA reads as TGTGCCAGCAGCTTAGTGGCGGGAAAGTACGAGCAGTACTTC.

CDR3 nucleotides: TGTGCCAGCAGCCCAAGGGGCAGAAATAATGAGCAGTTCTTC. It is translated as CASSPRGRNNEQFF. The chain uses TRBV14 and TRBJ2-1; D is possibly TRBD1 (5 bases). CDR3 size: 14 residues. CDR1 and CDR2 (germline): SGHDN, FVKESK. Trimming cost V 4 bases and J 7 bases, with 14 bases left between them.

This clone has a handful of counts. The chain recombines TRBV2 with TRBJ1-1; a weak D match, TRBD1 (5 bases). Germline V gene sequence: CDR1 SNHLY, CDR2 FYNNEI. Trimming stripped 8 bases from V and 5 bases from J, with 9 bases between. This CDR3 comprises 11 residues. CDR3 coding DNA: TGTGCCAGCGGGGAGGGGACTGAAGCTTTCTTT. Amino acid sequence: CASGEGTEAFF. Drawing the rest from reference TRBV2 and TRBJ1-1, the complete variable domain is EPEVTQTPSHQVTQMGQEVILRCVPISNHLYFYWYRQILGQKVEFLVSFYNNEISEKSEIFDDQFSVERPDGSNFTLKIRSTKLEDSAMYFCASGEGTEAFFGQGTRLTVV.

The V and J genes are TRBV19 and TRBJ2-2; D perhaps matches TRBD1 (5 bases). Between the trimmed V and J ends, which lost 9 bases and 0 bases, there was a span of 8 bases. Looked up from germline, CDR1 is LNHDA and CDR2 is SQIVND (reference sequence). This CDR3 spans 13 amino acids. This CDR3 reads CASQGSNTGELFF. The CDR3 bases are TGTGCCAGCCAGGGCTCGAACACCGGGGAGCTGTTTTTT.

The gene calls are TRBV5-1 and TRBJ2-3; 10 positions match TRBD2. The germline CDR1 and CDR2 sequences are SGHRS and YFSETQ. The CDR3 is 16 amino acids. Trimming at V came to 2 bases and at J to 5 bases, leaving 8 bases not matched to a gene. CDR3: CASSFTPGLARDTQYF. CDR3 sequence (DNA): TGCGCCAGCAGCTTTACTCCGGGACTAGCGAGAGATACGCAGTATTTT.

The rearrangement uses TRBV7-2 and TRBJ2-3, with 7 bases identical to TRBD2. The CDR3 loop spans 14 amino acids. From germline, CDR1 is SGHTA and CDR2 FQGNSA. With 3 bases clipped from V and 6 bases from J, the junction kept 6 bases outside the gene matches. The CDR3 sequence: CASSLGSGGDTQYF. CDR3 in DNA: TGTGCCAGCAGCTTGGGCTCCGGGGGGGATACGCAGTATTTT.

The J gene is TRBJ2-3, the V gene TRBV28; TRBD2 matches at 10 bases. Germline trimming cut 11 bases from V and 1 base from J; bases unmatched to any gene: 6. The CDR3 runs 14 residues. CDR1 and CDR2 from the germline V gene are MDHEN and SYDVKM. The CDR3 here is CASAGGVGTDTQYF. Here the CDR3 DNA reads TGTGCCTCAGCGGGGGGGGTCGGCACAGATACGCAGTATTTT.

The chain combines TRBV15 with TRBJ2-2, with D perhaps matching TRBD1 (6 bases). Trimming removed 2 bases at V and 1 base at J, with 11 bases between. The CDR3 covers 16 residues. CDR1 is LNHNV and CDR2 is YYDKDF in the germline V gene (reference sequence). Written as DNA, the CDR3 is TGTGCCACCAGCAGACAGGGGTGGGGGAACACCGGGGAGCTGTTTTTT. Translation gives CATSRQGWGNTGELFF. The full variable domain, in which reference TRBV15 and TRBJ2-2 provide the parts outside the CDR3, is DAMVIQNPRYQVTQFGKPVTLSCSQTLNHNVMYWYQQKSSQAPKLLFHYYDKDFNNEADTPDNFQSRRPNTSFCFLDIRSPGLGDTAMYLCATSRQGWGNTGELFFGEGSRLTVL.

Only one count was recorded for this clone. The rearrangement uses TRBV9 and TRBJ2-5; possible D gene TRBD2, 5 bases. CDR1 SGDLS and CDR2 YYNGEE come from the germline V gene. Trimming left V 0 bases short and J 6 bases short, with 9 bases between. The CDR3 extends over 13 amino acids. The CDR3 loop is CASSVVGGKTQYF. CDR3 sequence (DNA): TGTGCCAGCAGCGTAGTAGGAGGCAAGACCCAGTACTTC.

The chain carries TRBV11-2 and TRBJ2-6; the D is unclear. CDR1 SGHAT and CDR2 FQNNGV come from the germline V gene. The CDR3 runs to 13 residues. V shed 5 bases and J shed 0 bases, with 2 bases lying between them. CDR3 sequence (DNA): TGTGCCAGCAGCGCCTCTGGGGCCAACGTCCTGACTTTC. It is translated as CASSASGANVLTF.

CDR3 amino acids: CAAPTGFRTSPLHF. The CDR3 DNA reads as TGTGCCGCCCCTACCGGGTTTCGGACTTCACCCCTCCACTTT. This rearrangement joins TRBV30 to TRBJ1-6, with unresolved D. There are 14 residues in the CDR3. Germline V gives CDR1 GTSNPN, CDR2 SVGIG (reference sequence). With 8 bases removed from V and 9 bases from J, the gap between germline ends came to 20 bases.

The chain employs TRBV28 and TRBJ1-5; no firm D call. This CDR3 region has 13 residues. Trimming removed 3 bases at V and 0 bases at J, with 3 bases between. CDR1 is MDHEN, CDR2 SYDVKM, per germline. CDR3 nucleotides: TGTGCCAGCAGTTTCTATAGCAATCAGCCCCAGCATTTT. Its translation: CASSFYSNQPQHF.

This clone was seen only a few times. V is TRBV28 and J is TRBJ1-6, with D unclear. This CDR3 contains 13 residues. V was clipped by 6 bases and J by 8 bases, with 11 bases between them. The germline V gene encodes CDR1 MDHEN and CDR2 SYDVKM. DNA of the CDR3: TGTGCCAGCAGCCTTAGGAGAGATTCACCCCTCCACTTT. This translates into CASSLRRDSPLHF.

CDR3 protein: CASSSTANYGYTF. The CDR3 nucleotides are TGTGCCAGCAGCTCGACGGCTAACTATGGCTACACCTTC. The chain couples TRBV6-6 to TRBJ1-2, with D hard to call. The CDR3 covers 13 residues. Germline CDR1 and CDR2: MNHNY and SVGAGI (reference sequence). Trimming shortened V by 6 bases and J by 0 bases, and 8 bases separated the two germline ends.

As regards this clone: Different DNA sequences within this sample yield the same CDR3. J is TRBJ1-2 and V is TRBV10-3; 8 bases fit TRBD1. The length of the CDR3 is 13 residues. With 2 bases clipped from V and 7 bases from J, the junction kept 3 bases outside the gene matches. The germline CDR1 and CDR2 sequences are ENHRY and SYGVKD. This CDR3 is CAISEGQGRGYTF. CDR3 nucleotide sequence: TGTGCCATCAGTGAGGGACAGGGACGTGGCTACACCTTC.

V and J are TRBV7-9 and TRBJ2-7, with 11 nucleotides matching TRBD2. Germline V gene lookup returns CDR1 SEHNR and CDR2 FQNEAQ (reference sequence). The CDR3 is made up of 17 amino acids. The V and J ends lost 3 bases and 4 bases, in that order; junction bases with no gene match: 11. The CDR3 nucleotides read TGTGCCAGCAGCTTGGGTAAACCGGGACTAGCGGATTACGAGCAGTACTTC. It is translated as CASSLGKPGLADYEQYF.

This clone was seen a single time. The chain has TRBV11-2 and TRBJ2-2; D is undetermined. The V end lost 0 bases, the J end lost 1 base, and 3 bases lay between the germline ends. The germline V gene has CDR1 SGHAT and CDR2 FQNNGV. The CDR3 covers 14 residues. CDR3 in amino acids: CASSLDLNTGELFF. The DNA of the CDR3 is TGTGCCAGCAGCTTAGATCTGAACACCGGGGAGCTGTTTTTT.

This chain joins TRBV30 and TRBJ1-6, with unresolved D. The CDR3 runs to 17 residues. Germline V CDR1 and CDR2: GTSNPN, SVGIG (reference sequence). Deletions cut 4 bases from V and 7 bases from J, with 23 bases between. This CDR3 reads CAWKGGKTASPNSPLHF. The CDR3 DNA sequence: TGTGCCTGGAAAGGAGGCAAGACGGCTTCACCCAATTCACCCCTCCACTTT.

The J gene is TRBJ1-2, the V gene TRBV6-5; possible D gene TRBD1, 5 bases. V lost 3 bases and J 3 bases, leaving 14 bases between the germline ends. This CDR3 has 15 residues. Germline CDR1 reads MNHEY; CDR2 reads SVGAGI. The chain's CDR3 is CASSYVGTGYYGYTF. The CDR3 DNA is TGTGCCAGCAGTTATGTCGGGACGGGGTACTATGGCTACACCTTC.

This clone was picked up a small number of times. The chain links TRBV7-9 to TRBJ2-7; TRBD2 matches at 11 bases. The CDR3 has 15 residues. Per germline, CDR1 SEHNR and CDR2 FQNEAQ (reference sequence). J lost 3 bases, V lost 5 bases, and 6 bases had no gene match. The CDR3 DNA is TGTGCCAGCAGCGGCTTACTAGCGGGAGACTACGAGCAGTACTTC. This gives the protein CASSGLLAGDYEQYF.

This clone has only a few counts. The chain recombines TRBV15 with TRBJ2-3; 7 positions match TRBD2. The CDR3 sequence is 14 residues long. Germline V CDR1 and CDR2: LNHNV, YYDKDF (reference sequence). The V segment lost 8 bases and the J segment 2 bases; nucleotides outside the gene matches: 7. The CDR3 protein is CATSPGLPTDTQYF. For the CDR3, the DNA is TGTGCCACCTCCCCGGGACTACCCACAGATACGCAGTATTTT.

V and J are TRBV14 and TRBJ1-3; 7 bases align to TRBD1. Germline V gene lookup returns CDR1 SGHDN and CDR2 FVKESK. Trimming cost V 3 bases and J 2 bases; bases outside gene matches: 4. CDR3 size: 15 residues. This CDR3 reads CASSQGQGAGNTIYF. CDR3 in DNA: TGTGCCAGCAGCCAGGGGCAGGGGGCTGGAAACACCATATATTTT. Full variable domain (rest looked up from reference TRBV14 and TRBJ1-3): EAGVTQFPSHSVIEKGQTVTLRCDPISGHDNLYWYRRVMGKEIKFLLHFVKESKQDESGMPNNRFLAERTGGTYSTLKVQPAELEDSGVYFCASSQGQGAGNTIYFGEGSWLTVV.